The source of this T cell receptor (beta chain) is a study of human T cells and chemical hapten exposure. This clonotype was counted only a few times. CDR3 length equals 14 residues. Trimming removed 5 bases from V and 4 bases from J; junction bases left unmatched: 4. Time point denoted: patch test 2, 6 weeks after DPC sensitization. Sample treatment: therapeutic diphenylcyclopropenone sensitization with weekly scalp DPC. Each cDNA molecule in the library carried unique molecular identifiers. TCRdb ran MiXCR on the RACE reads and lists one entry per CDR3 protein. This table has 73,000 or so distinct CDR3 sequences, about 9% appearing once.

The sample was whole blood, taken in connection with sensitization to the hapten diphenylcyclopropenone (DPC). The chain carries TRBV12-3 or TRBV12-4 and TRBJ1-2; 10 bases line up with TRBD1. This TCR was recovered from a woman between 50 and 59 years old with alopecia areata. Some clones in this sample may be carry-over from other donors' samples. The CDR3 nucleotides read TGTGCCAGCAGTCCCGGGACAGGGGCCTATGGCTACACCTTC. This codes for CASSPGTGAYGYTF.